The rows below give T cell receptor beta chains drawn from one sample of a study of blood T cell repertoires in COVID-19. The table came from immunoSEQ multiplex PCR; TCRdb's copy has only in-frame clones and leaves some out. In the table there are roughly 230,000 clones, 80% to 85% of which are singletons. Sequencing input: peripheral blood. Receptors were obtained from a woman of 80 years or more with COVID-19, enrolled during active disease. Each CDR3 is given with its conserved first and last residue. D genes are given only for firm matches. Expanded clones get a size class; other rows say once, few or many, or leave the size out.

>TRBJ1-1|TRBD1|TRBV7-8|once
CASTLGTVNTEAFF
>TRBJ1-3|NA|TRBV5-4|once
CASLSHRKVDSGNTIYF
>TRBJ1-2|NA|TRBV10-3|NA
CAISESRSSGYTF
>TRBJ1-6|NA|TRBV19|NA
CASKAQEYNSPLHF
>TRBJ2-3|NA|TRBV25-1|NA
CASKPLARSDTQYF
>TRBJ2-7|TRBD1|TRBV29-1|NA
CSVAGQGFHEQYF
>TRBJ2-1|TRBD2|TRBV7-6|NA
CASSRTGLAYNEQFF
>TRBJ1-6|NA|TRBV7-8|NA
CASSAQVRGYNSPLHF
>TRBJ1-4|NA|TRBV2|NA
CASSAGTPADEKLFF
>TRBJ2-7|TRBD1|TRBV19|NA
CASSILPGQSYEQYF
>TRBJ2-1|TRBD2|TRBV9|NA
CASSPTSGGFPGEQFF
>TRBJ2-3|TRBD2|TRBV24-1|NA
CATSIAGSTDTQYF
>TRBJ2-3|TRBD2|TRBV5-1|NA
CASSASGASGDTQYF
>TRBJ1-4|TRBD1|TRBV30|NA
CAWSVQGAEKLFF
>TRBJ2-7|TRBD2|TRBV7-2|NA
CASSSRTSGGAVEQYF
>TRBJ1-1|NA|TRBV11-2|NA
CASSLVRTVNTEAFF
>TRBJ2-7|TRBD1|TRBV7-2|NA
CASSLNRGLYEQYF
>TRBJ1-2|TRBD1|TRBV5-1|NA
CASSAMAGQGYGYTF
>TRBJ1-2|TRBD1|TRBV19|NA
CASTRSGQGAALYTF
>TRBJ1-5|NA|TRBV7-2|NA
CASSLDGTTFQPQHF
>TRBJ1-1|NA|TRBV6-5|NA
CASSYSTNTEAFF
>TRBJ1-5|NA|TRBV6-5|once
CASRGAGGGQPQHF
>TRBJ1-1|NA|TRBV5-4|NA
CASSFDRMNTEAFF
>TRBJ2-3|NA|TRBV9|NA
CASSTTQGGAGDTQYF
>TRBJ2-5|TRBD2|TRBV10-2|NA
CASSPPSGGETQYF
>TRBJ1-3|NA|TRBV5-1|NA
CASKVDPGSGNTIYF